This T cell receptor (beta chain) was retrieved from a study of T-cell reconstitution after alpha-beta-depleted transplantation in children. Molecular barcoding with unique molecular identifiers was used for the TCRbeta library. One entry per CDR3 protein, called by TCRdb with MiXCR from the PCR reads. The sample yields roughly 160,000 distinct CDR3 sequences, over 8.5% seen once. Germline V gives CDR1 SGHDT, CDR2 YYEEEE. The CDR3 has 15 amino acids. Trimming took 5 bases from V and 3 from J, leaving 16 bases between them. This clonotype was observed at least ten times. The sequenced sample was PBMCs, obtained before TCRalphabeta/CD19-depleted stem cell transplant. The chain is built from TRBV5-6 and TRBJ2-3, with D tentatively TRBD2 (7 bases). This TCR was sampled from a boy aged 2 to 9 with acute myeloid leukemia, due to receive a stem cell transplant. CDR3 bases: TGTGCCAGCAGAAAGGGGGGGGGTGTAACAGATACGCAGTATTTT. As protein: CASRKGGGVTDTQYF.